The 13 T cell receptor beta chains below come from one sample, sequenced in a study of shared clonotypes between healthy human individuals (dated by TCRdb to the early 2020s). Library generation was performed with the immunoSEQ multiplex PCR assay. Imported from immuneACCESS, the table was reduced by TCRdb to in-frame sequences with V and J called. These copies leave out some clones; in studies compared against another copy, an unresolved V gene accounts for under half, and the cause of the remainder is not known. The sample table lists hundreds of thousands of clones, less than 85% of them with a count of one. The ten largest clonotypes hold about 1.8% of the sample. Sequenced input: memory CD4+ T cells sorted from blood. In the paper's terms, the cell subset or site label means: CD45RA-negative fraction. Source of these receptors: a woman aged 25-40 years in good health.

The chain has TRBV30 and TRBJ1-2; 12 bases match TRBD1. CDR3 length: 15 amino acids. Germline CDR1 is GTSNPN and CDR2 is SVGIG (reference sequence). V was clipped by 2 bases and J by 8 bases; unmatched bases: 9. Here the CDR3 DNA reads TGTGCCTGGAGTCCGGGGACAGGGGGCGCGTCCGGCTACACCTTC. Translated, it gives CAWSPGTGGASGYTF.

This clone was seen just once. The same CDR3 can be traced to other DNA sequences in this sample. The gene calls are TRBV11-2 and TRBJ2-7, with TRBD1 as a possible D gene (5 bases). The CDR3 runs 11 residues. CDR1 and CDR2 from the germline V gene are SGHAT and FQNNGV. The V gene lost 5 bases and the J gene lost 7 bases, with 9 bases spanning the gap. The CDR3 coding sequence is TGTGCCAGCAGCAAAGGACAAGAGCAGTACTTC. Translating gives CASSKGQEQYF.

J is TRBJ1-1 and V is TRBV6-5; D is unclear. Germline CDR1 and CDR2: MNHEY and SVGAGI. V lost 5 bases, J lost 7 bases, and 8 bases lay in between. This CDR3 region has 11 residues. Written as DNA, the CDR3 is TGTGCCAGCAGTGAAGCTCGTGAAGCTTTCTTT. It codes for CASSEAREAFF.

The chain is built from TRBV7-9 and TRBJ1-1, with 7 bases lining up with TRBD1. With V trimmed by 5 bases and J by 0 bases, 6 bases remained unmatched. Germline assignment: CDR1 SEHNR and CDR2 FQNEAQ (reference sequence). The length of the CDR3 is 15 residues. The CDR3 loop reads CASSRRGQLNTEAFF. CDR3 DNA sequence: TGTGCCAGCAGCCGGCGGGGACAGCTGAACACTGAAGCTTTCTTT.

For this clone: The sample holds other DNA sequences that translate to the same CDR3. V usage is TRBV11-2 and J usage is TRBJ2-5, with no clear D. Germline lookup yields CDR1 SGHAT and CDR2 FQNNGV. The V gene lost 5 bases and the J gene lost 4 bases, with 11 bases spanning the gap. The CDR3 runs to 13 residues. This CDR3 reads CASSPGGGETQYF. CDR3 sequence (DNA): TGTGCCAGCAGCCCCGGCGGTGGAGAGACCCAGTACTTC.

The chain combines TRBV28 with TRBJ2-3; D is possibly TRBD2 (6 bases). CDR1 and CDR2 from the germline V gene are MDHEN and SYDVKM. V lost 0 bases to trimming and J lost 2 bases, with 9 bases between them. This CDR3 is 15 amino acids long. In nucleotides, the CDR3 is TGTGCCAGCAGTTTATGGCGGGGCAACACAGATACGCAGTATTTT. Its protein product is CASSLWRGNTDTQYF.

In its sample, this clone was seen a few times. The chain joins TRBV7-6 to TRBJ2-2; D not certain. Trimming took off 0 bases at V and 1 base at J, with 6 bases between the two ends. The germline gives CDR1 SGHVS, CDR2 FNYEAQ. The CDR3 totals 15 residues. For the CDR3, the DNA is TGTGCCAGCAGCTTAGCAGGGTTGAACACCGGGGAGCTGTTTTTT. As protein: CASSLAGLNTGELFF.

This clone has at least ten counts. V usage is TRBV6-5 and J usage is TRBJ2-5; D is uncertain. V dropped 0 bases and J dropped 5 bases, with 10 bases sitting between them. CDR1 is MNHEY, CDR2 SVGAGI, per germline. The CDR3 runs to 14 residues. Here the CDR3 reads CASSYSDLQETQYF. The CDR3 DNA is TGTGCCAGCAGTTACTCGGACCTCCAGGAGACCCAGTACTTC.

The CDR3 reads CASSLGQIYNEQFF. CDR3 sequence (DNA): TGCGCCAGCAGCCTGGGACAGATTTACAATGAGCAGTTCTTC. The rearrangement links TRBV5-1 to TRBJ2-1, with 7 positions matching TRBD1. CDR1 is SGHRS and CDR2 is YFSETQ in the germline V gene. The length of the CDR3 is 14 residues. The V gene end was trimmed by 4 bases and the J gene end by 4 bases; junction bases not matched to a gene: 5. The variable domain in full, completed from reference TRBV5-1 and TRBJ2-1, reads KAGVTQTPRYLIKTRGQQVTLSCSPISGHRSVSWYQQTPGQGLQFLFEYFSETQRNKGNFPGRFSGRQFSNSRSEMNVSTLELGDSALYLCASSLGQIYNEQFFGPGTRLTVL.

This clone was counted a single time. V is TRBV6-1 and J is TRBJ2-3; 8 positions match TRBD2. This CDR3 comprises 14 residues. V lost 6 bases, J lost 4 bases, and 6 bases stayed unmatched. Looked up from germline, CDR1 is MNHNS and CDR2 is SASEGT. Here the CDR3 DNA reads TGTGCCAGCAGCTCCAGAGCGGGAGCAGATACGCAGTATTTT. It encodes CASSSRAGADTQYF.

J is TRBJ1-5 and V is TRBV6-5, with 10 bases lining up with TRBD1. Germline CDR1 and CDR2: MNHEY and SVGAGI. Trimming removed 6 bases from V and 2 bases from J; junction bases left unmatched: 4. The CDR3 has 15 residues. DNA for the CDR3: TGTGCCAGCAGAACGGGACAGGGGCGCAATCAGCCCCAGCATTTT. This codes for CASRTGQGRNQPQHF.

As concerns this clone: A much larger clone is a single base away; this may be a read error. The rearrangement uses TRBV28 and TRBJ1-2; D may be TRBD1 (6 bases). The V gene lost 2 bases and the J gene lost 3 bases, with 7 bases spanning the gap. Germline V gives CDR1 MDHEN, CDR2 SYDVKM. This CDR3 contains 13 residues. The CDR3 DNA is TGTGCCAGCAGTTTAAACAGGGACTATGGCTACACCTTC. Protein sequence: CASSLNRDYGYTF.

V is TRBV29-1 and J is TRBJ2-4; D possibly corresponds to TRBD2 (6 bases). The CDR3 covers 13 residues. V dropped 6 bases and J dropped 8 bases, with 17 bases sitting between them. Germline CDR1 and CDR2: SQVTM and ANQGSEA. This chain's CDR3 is CSVSPRRGDIQYF. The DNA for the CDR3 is TGCAGCGTCTCCCCACGGAGGGGAGACATTCAGTACTTC.